This TCR beta chain was documented in a study of T cell repertoires and HLA-DP antigens. The overall study: Alloreactive CD4+ T cells targeted HLA-DP on transduced HeLa. DNA input averaged 218.4 ng in sorted CD137+CD4+ and approximately 1,200 ng in pre-culture CD4+. Broader study findings: Against one allele, clones undetected before culture averaged approximately 36%; against the other, roughly 51%.

Sequenced by immunoSEQ multiplex PCR; TCRdb stores in-frame clones only, minus some. Of about 110,000 clones listed, around 92% are singletons. Germline CDR1 is GTSNPN and CDR2 is SVGIG (reference sequence). The V and J ends lost 3 bases and 4 bases respectively, with 12 bases between them. The CDR3 spans 13 residues. On this clone: Antigen unknown.

The chain combines TRBV30 with TRBJ1-1; D gene ambiguous. The TCR originated in a woman aged 18-29 years in good health and CMV-seronegative. The sequencing input was CD4+ T cells from PBMCs. The CDR3 DNA is TGTGCCTGGAGCAGACTGGGGAGCACTGAAGCTTTCTTT. Translation gives CAWSRLGSTEAFF.